This note documents a single T cell receptor (beta chain) sequence. The antigen it binds to is not known. Base qualities were left out, and no much larger clone turns up one base away. This sample stems from a study of blood T cell repertoires in COVID-19 (TCRdb year 2020). Background for the entire study: Collaborator samples came from the United States, Italy and Spain and covered acute and convalescent phases of COVID-19. Samples were obtained from the ongoing ImmuneRACE study (first 160 participants) and from over 1,000 subjects provided by 6 global collaborators. A de-identified subject ID, COVID-19 status, age in years and sex were almost always included in the sample metadata. The prospective study material was composed of cDNA or gDNA derived from T cells, B-cell-depleted T cells, or PBMCs. Where HLA class I and class II types were available, the types were taken from metadata supplied by the sample provider, not from assay-based typing. The dataset comprised deeply sampled blood TCRbeta repertoires from subjects exposed to, actively infected with, or recovered from COVID-19. A freely available public database, intended as a resource for researchers studying the immune response to SARS-CoV-2, is where the repertoires were released.

The immunoSEQ Assay, a bias-controlled multiplex PCR, was used to amplify TCRbeta CDR3 regions from genomic DNA. The authors' analysis ran thus. Within the assay, amplification of reference gene primers was used to estimate how many nucleated cells each sample contained. To quantify the absolute abundance of each unique TCRbeta CDR3 rearrangement, sequence reads were collapsed and filtered. For each sample, productive Simpson clonality was calculated as the square root of Simpson's diversity index across productive rearrangements. Held by TCRdb, this immuneACCESS table contains in-frame sequences only and omits some clones. Under half of the omission traces to an unresolved V gene where checked; the cause of the rest is unknown. V and J calls and clone size are given by that table; D and trimming were obtained from the DNA. Counted in this sample were a few hundred thousand clones; around 89% of them appeared once. About 2.9% of the sample goes to the ten largest clones.

Sequences SGHTA (CDR1) and FQGNSA (CDR2) are obtained from the germline V gene. The CDR3 numbers 15 residues from cysteine through phenylalanine. Just CDR3 DNA is preserved here, 45 bases in frame from base 1. The germline ends are 11 bases apart after V is trimmed by 3 bases and J by 2 bases. Findings and caveats that apply to the study as a whole: The amount of clinical and demographic metadata varied by source and participant and was provided uncurated.

At one collaborating source in Seattle, patients were enrolled during active infection and were followed longitudinally through the course of disease. Whole blood was collected in K2EDTA tubes by collaborating institutions according to the institutions' own protocols. For TCRbeta analysis, collaborators shipped samples in one of three forms: frozen whole blood, isolated PBMCs, or DNA extracted from either of those sample types. The rearranged segments are TRBV7-2 and TRBJ2-4; possibly the D gene is TRBD2, per 6 matching bases. This TCR derives from a woman aged 25 to 39 with COVID-19, enrolled during active disease. The sample comprised peripheral blood. The CDR3 sequence is CASSFGGTSKNIQYF. The DNA is as follows: TGTGCCAGCAGCTTCGGCGGGACCTCCAAAAACATTCAGTACTTC.